These T cell receptor beta chains were read from a single sample in a study of blood T cell repertoires in COVID-19. Generated by immunoSEQ multiplex PCR, the TCRdb table keeps only in-frame clones and is missing some. The table lists some 300,000 clones, 86% of them singletons, with about 4.2% in the top ten. Sequencing was performed on PBMCs or T cells enriched from blood (not recorded which). These receptors were collected from a man aged 30-40 years who had recovered from COVID-19. CDR3s include the opening cysteine and the closing phenylalanine or tryptophan. Fields, in order: clone size, D gene, V gene, J gene, CDR3 protein, CDR3 DNA. The D gene is left open where the match is weak. Where a row states a size, it is once, few, many or the class of an expanded clone; other rows omit it.

clone_size: -
d_call: TRBD2
v_call: TRBV2
j_call: TRBJ2-3
cdr3_aa: CASSEGWTSQSTDTQYF
cdr3_nt: TGTGCCAGCAGTGAAGGGTGGACTAGCCAAAGCACAGATACGCAGTATTTT

clone_size: -
d_call: -
v_call: TRBV7-8
j_call: TRBJ2-2
cdr3_aa: CASSSRYRDTGELFF
cdr3_nt: TGTGCCAGCAGCTCACGGTACAGGGACACCGGGGAGCTGTTTTTT

clone_size: -
d_call: TRBD2
v_call: TRBV6-4
j_call: TRBJ2-1
cdr3_aa: CASSRLAGVPYNEQFF
cdr3_nt: TGTGCCAGCAGCCGACTAGCGGGGGTGCCCTACAATGAGCAGTTCTTC

clone_size: -
d_call: -
v_call: TRBV7-9
j_call: TRBJ1-1
cdr3_aa: CASSLGGRARNTEAFF
cdr3_nt: TGTGCCAGCAGTCTTGGAGGGAGGGCTAGAAACACTGAAGCTTTCTTT

clone_size: -
d_call: -
v_call: TRBV18
j_call: TRBJ1-3
cdr3_aa: CASSPAHYRAGNTIYF
cdr3_nt: TGTGCCAGCTCACCCGCCCACTACAGGGCTGGAAACACCATATATTTT

clone_size: -
d_call: -
v_call: TRBV2
j_call: TRBJ2-2
cdr3_aa: CASSYRDAGELFF
cdr3_nt: TGTGCCAGCAGTTACAGGGATGCCGGGGAGCTGTTTTTT

clone_size: -
d_call: -
v_call: TRBV27
j_call: TRBJ1-3
cdr3_aa: CASSPPLGNTIYF
cdr3_nt: TGTGCCAGCAGTCCCCCATTGGGAAACACCATATATTTT

clone_size: few
d_call: TRBD1
v_call: TRBV12-5
j_call: TRBJ1-5
cdr3_aa: CASGSRTGVQPQHF
cdr3_nt: TGTGCTAGTGGTTCAAGGACAGGGGTTCAGCCCCAGCATTTT

clone_size: -
d_call: -
v_call: TRBV5-6
j_call: TRBJ1-2
cdr3_aa: CASSLGVRGTYGYTF
cdr3_nt: TGTGCCAGCAGCCTTGGGGTCCGGGGTACCTATGGCTACACCTTC

clone_size: -
d_call: TRBD2
v_call: TRBV5-4
j_call: TRBJ2-1
cdr3_aa: CASSLGLAGENEQFF
cdr3_nt: TGTGCCAGCAGCTTGGGACTAGCGGGAGAGAATGAGCAGTTCTTC

clone_size: -
d_call: -
v_call: TRBV6-5
j_call: TRBJ2-7
cdr3_aa: CASRDGGGYEQYF
cdr3_nt: TGTGCCAGCAGAGACGGGGGTGGGTACGAGCAGTACTTC

clone_size: -
d_call: -
v_call: TRBV5-1
j_call: TRBJ1-3
cdr3_aa: CASKAGSSGNTIYF
cdr3_nt: TGCGCCAGCAAAGCGGGGAGCTCTGGAAACACCATATATTTT

clone_size: -
d_call: -
v_call: TRBV30
j_call: TRBJ1-1
cdr3_aa: CAWSRGLNTEAFF
cdr3_nt: TGTGCCTGGAGTAGGGGCCTCAACACTGAAGCTTTCTTT

clone_size: -
d_call: TRBD1
v_call: TRBV28
j_call: TRBJ2-2
cdr3_aa: CASSLDRAGELFF
cdr3_nt: TGTGCCAGCAGTTTGGACAGGGCCGGGGAGCTGTTTTTT

clone_size: -
d_call: TRBD1
v_call: TRBV5-4
j_call: TRBJ2-3
cdr3_aa: CASSLPGQGSTDTQYF
cdr3_nt: TGTGCCAGCAGCCTGCCGGGACAGGGAAGCACAGATACGCAGTATTTT

clone_size: few
d_call: -
v_call: TRBV27
j_call: TRBJ1-4
cdr3_aa: CASSCWEGGEKLFF
cdr3_nt: TGTGCCAGCAGTTGTTGGGAGGGCGGTGAAAAACTGTTTTTT

clone_size: -
d_call: TRBD2
v_call: TRBV4-2
j_call: TRBJ2-3
cdr3_aa: CASSLLAGAADTQYF
cdr3_nt: TGTGCCAGCAGCCTTCTAGCGGGGGCGGCAGATACGCAGTATTTT

clone_size: -
d_call: TRBD1
v_call: TRBV4-1
j_call: TRBJ1-6
cdr3_aa: CASSPEDRINSPLHF
cdr3_nt: TGCGCCAGCAGCCCCGAGGACAGGATTAATTCACCCCTCCACTTT

clone_size: -
d_call: TRBD1
v_call: TRBV18
j_call: TRBJ2-5
cdr3_aa: CASSPLDRGETQYF
cdr3_nt: TGTGCCAGCTCACCATTGGACAGGGGGGAGACCCAGTACTTC

clone_size: -
d_call: TRBD1
v_call: TRBV7-2
j_call: TRBJ1-1
cdr3_aa: CASSLQTGTGRREAFF
cdr3_nt: TGTGCCAGCAGCTTACAAACCGGGACAGGAAGGAGGGAGGCTTTCTTT

clone_size: -
d_call: -
v_call: TRBV5-4
j_call: TRBJ2-5
cdr3_aa: CASSLTSQAGGETQYF
cdr3_nt: TGTGCCAGCAGCTTGACGTCCCAGGCAGGAGGAGAGACCCAGTACTTC

clone_size: -
d_call: -
v_call: TRBV2
j_call: TRBJ1-2
cdr3_aa: CASSDDRLPNGYTF
cdr3_nt: TGTGCCAGCAGTGACGACAGGCTGCCTAATGGCTACACCTTC